This section outlines one TCR delta chain sequence together with its context. No antigen is known for it. This sample is part of a study of Vδ1+ human thymocytes. Study-wide results and limits: In the thymus, TRG and TRD repertoires looked highly polyclonal with Gaussian CDR3 lengths.

Sequences come from RNA converted to cDNA by reverse transcription. CDR3 amplicons came from multiplex PCR with pooled V-gene forward and constant-region reverse primers. TCRdb re-called the multiplex PCR reads through CATT. The table shows more than 50,000 delta-chain clones, with 15% occurring only once. The V and J ends lost 0 bases and 3 bases, in that order; junction bases with no gene match: 7. Germline CDR1 TSWWSYY, CDR2 QGS. The CDR3 length is 16 residues. This chain joins TRDV1 and TRDJ1; the match to TRDD3 covers 7 bases. The receptor was derived from a boy less than two years old who had congenital heart surgery. Sequences were obtained from Vdelta1+ gamma-delta thymocytes from the thymus. As to subset: FACS-sorted CD3+ TCRalphabeta- TCRVdelta1+ TCRVdelta2- thymocytes. For the CDR3, the DNA is TGTGCTCTTGGGGAACTTGTGGGATACTGGGCCGATAAACTCATCTTT. This translates into CALGELVGYWADKLIF.